The 11 T cell receptor beta chains below were found in one sample sequenced in a study of regulatory T cells in long-lasting Graves disease (dated by TCRdb to about 2021). The sample's time point, from its label and the paper: newly diagnosed GD, antithyroid drugs for less than 3 months. RNA was extracted from PBMCs in TRIzol for both TCR sequencing and RNA sequencing. The library came from multiplex PCR. TCRdb names Illumina HiSeq 4000 as the instrument used. CDR3 regions were amplified by Arm-PCR with iRepertoire HTBI primers to construct TCR beta libraries. Clones were called with MiXCR by TCRdb after fastp trimmed the public reads at Q25, and only in-frame beta chains were retained. Each CDR3 protein gets just one entry, which takes the most common genes and DNA from the rows behind it. The sample has a few hundred thousand distinct CDR3 sequences on record, approximately 14% of them singletons. Approximately 19% of the sample lies in the top ten.

In addition, the sample was reused for a study of T cells in Graves' hyperthyroidism and ophthalmopathy.

The sequences come from peripheral blood mononuclear cells (PBMCs), collected at new diagnosis, from a patient treated with antithyroid drugs. The receptors come from a woman aged 50 to 60 with Graves disease. Donor details come from another sample of the same person, matched by shared clones.

This clonotype was found a few times. The J gene is TRBJ2-5, the V gene TRBV5-1; 8 bases agree with TRBD2. The CDR3 length is 19 residues. V lost 4 bases, J lost 5 bases, and 22 bases stayed unmatched. Germline lookup yields CDR1 SGHRS and CDR2 YFSETQ. As DNA, the CDR3 is TGCGCCAGCAGCCTCGTAACCATCTATAGCGGGAACATGGGGGAGACCCAGTACTTC. Encoded protein: CASSLVTIYSGNMGETQYF.

The chain has TRBV7-9 and TRBJ1-2; D is perhaps TRBD1 (6 bases). This CDR3 is built from 16 residues. Germline values: CDR1 SEHNR, CDR2 FQNEAQ (reference sequence). Between the trimmed V and J ends, which lost 5 bases and 4 bases, there was a span of 20 bases. CDR3 protein: CASSPSGLGAGYGYTF. For the CDR3, the DNA is TGTGCCAGCAGCCCCAGTGGGCTGGGGGCGGGCTATGGCTACACCTTC.

This clonotype came up many times. V usage is TRBV6-8 and J usage is TRBJ2-3; 9 nucleotides line up with TRBD2. Germline loops: CDR1 MNHGY, CDR2 SAAAGT. V shed 6 bases, J shed 3 bases, and the junction held 13 bases outside the gene matches. The CDR3 is made up of 17 amino acids. CDR3 DNA sequence: TGTGCCAGCAGCCCGGCGCGGGAGGGCCCCGAGACAGATACGCAGTATTTT. This encodes CASSPAREGPETDTQYF.

In its sample, this clonotype was seen a few times. The chain is built from TRBV19 and TRBJ1-2, with D uncertain. Germline CDR1 reads LNHDA; CDR2 reads SQIVND (reference sequence). Trimming stripped 3 bases from V and 2 bases from J, with 10 bases between. The CDR3 covers 14 residues. As DNA, the CDR3 is TGTGCCAGTAGTATTGAGGAAAGCAACTATGGCTACACCTTC. Amino acids: CASSIEESNYGYTF.

This clonotype was detected many times. The chain recombines TRBV6-1 with TRBJ1-5, with no clear D. Per germline, CDR1 MNHNS and CDR2 SASEGT. Trimming took off 5 bases at V and 6 bases at J, with 11 bases between the two ends. This CDR3 has 13 residues. CDR3 sequence reads: CASSRQASQPQHF. In DNA, the CDR3 is TGTGCCAGCAGTCGGCAAGCAAGTCAGCCCCAGCATTTT.

This clonotype was counted between two and nine times. The J gene is TRBJ2-1, the V gene TRBV6-1, with 8 bases identical to TRBD2. Germline CDR1 and CDR2: MNHNS and SASEGT. The CDR3 length is 15 residues. Trimming removed 2 bases from V and 7 bases from J; junction bases left unmatched: 7. DNA for the CDR3: TGTGCCAGCAGTGAATTTAGCGGGATGGCGAATGAGCAGTTCTTC. It codes for CASSEFSGMANEQFF.

This clonotype has more than one count but fewer than ten. The chain carries TRBV19 and TRBJ1-5; D is perhaps TRBD1 (5 bases). The V gene lost 1 base and the J gene lost 4 bases, with 11 bases spanning the gap. In germline, CDR1 is LNHDA, CDR2 SQIVND (reference sequence). This CDR3 is built from 15 residues. The CDR3 DNA reads as TGTGCCAGTAGTATAGTCAGGGCTAGAAATCAGCCCCAGCATTTT. It codes for CASSIVRARNQPQHF.

This clonotype appeared a single time. The V and J genes are TRBV19 and TRBJ2-1; 8 nucleotides align to TRBD2. V dropped 3 bases and J dropped 1; count of bases not matched to a gene: 8. The CDR3 runs to 17 residues. The germline gives CDR1 LNHDA, CDR2 SQIVND (reference sequence). CDR3 in amino acids: CASSIPGRDGSYNEQFF. CDR3 in DNA: TGTGCCAGTAGTATCCCCGGGAGGGACGGGTCCTACAATGAGCAGTTCTTC.

Worth noting for this clonotype: A much larger clone sits a single nucleotide away, making a read error possible. The CDR3 DNA reads as TGTGCCAGCAGCTTAGGTGGGAGATACTACAGTGAGCAGTTCTTC. Its protein is CASSLGGRYYSEQFF. The genes are TRBV11-2 and TRBJ2-1; D possibly corresponds to TRBD2 (5 bases). CDR1 and CDR2 from the germline V gene are SGHAT and FQNNGV. This CDR3 comprises 15 residues.

This rearrangement joins TRBV25-1 to TRBJ1-6; the D gene is possibly TRBD1 (5 bases). CDR3 length: 16 amino acids. V was pared by 1 base and J by 5 bases, with 12 bases between. Germline V gene sequence: CDR1 MGHDK, CDR2 SYGVNS. In DNA, the CDR3 is TGTGCCAGCAGTGAATCAACGGCAGGGAATAATTCACCCCTCCACTTT. Its translation is CASSESTAGNNSPLHF.

The chain combines TRBV10-3 with TRBJ2-7, with a tentative D call TRBD1 (5 bases). This CDR3 spans 13 amino acids. Trimming left V 7 bases short and J 4 bases short, with 14 bases between. The germline V gene has CDR1 ENHRY and CDR2 SYGVKD. CDR3 DNA: TGTGCCATCAACTCCCGCCAGGGATACGAGCAGTACTTC. Protein sequence: CAINSRQGYEQYF.